This note documents a single T cell receptor (beta chain) sequence. The data stem from a study of shared clonotypes between healthy human individuals. TCRdb keeps only in-frame clones here, not all; method: immunoSEQ multiplex PCR. The sample includes about 1.1 million clones, roughly 74% seen only once; the top ten take 0.55% to 0.7%. Trimming cost V 1 base and J 6 bases; bases outside gene matches: 11. Germline V CDR1 and CDR2: MDHEN, SYDVKM. CDR3 size: 19 residues. The origin of this receptor is a man younger than 30 in good health. Some clones in this sample may be carry-over from other donors' samples. The chain recombines TRBV28 with TRBJ2-1; the match to TRBD2 covers 14 bases. Specimen: memory CD4+ T cells from PBMCs. Subset in this sample: CD45RA-negative fraction. The CDR3 protein is CASSLFRGLGTSGSNEQFF. DNA of the CDR3: TGTGCCAGCAGTTTATTTCGGGGGCTCGGGACTAGCGGGAGCAATGAGCAGTTCTTC.